The entry below gives a single TCR beta chain sequence along with its context. What it recognizes is unknown. This entry belongs to a study of radiation and T cells in renal cell carcinoma. Overall study findings and caveats: Intratumoral heterogeneity was not captured in these roughly 1 g regions.

The CDR3 runs to 14 residues. V shed 4 bases, J shed 4 bases, and the junction held 4 bases outside the gene matches. CDR1 and CDR2 from the germline V gene are SGHTS and YDEGEE. TCRdb keeps only in-frame clones here, not all; method: immunoSEQ multiplex PCR. The table records under 30,000 clones, more than 50% of them present only once. The treatment denotes: treatment-naive control, cytoreductive nephrectomy. Sequenced here: tumor tissue, sampled from a patient whose treatment was nephrectomy without radiotherapy. This sequence was found in a human donor with renal cell carcinoma. The gene calls are TRBV5-8 and TRBJ2-5; TRBD2 aligns across 10 bases. In DNA form, the CDR3 reads TGTGCCAGCAGCATAATAGCGGGGGGAGAGACCCAGTACTTC. It yields the protein CASSIIAGGETQYF.